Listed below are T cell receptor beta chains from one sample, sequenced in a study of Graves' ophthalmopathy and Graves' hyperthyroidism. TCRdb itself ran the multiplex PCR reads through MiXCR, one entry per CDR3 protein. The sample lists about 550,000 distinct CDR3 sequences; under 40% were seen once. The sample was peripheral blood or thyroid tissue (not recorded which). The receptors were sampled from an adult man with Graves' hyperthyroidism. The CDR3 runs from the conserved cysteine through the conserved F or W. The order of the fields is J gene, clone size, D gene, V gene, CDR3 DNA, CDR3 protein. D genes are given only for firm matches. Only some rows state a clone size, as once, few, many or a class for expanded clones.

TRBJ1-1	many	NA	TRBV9	TGTGCCAGCAGCGTAGATGGGGGACGGCAAGCTTTCTTT	CASSVDGGRQAFF
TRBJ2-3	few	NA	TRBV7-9	TGTGCCAGCAGCTTAGGCCTACCTCCAACCCCAGATACGCAGTATTTT	CASSLGLPPTPDTQYF
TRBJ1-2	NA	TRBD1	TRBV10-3	TGTGCCATCAGTCAGACAGGGGCAGGTGGCTACACCTTC	CAISQTGAGGYTF
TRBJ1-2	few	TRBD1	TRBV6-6	TGTGCCAGCAGTTACTCGCCAGGGGGGAACCCTATTGTCTACACCTTC	CASSYSPGGNPIVYTF
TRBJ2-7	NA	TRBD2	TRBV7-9	TGTGCCAGCAGCTTGAGACTAGCGGGAGTCCACGAGCAGTACTTC	CASSLRLAGVHEQYF
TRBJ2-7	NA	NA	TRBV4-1	TGCGCCAGCAGCCGCGGGTATTCCTACGAGCAGTACTTC	CASSRGYSYEQYF
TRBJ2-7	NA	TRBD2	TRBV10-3	TGTGCCATCAGTGGGAGCGGGGGGCACGAGCAGTACTTC	CAISGSGGHEQYF
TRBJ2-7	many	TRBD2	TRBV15	TGTGCCACCAGCCGGGACTCGGGACTAGCGACCTACGAGCAGTACTTC	CATSRDSGLATYEQYF
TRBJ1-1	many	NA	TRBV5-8	TGTGCCAGCAGTAACGGCGTCGCACCTGAAGCTTTCTTT	CASSNGVAPEAFF
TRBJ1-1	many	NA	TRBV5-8	TGTGCCAGCAGCTCCTTACAGGTCCTTCACACTGAAGCTTTCTTT	CASSSLQVLHTEAFF
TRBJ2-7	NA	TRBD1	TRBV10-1	TGCGCCAGCAGTGAGGTTTGGACAGGCGATGAGCAGTACTTC	CASSEVWTGDEQYF
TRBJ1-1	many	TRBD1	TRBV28	TGTGCCAGCAGTCCAGGGGGCGAGAACACTGAAGCTTTCTTT	CASSPGGENTEAFF
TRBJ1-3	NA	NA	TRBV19	TGTGCCAGTAGTATCTTTCCAAGGAGCTCTGGAAACACCATATATTTT	CASSIFPRSSGNTIYF
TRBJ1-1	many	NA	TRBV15	TGTGCCACCAGCAGAGATTGGGGATCTGGAGCTTTCTTT	CATSRDWGSGAFF
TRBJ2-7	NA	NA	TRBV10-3	TGTGCCACCGACCGGGGCTCCTACGAGCAGTACTTC	CATDRGSYEQYF
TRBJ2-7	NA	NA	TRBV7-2	TGCGCCAGCAGCCAAAGTGGATCCGAGCAGTACTTC	CASSQSGSEQYF
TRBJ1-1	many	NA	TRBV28	TGTGCCAGCAGCCGACAGCTTCAGTTGGCTGAAGCTTTCTTT	CASSRQLQLAEAFF
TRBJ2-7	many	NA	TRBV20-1	TGCAGTGCCAAATCAGGGACATACGAGCAGTACTTC	CSAKSGTYEQYF
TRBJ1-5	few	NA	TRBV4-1	TGCGCCAGCAGCCAAGATGGGGTAGATCAGCCCCAGCATTTT	CASSQDGVDQPQHF
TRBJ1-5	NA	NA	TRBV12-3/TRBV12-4	TGTGCCAGCCTCCACGGGGGCCGCAACAATCAGCCCCAGCATTTT	CASLHGGRNNQPQHF
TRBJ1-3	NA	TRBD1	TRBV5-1	TGTGCCAGCAGCGTCCGGACAGGGGATCGAAACACCTTATATTTT	CASSVRTGDRNTLYF
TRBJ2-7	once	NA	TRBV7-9	TGTGCCAGCAGCTTAGCAGAGGGCAGGTCCTACGAGCAGTACTTC	CASSLAEGRSYEQYF
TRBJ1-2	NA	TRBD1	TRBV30	TGTGCCTGGACCGGAGGGGGCCTAGGCTACACCTTC	CAWTGGGLGYTF
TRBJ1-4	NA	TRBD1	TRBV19	TGTGCCAGTAACCCAGGGGGGAATGAAAAACTGTTTTTT	CASNPGGNEKLFF
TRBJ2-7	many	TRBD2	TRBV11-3	TGTGCCAGCAGCGCCGGACTAGCGGGAGCCTACGAGCAGTACTTC	CASSAGLAGAYEQYF
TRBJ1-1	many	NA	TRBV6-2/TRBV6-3	TGTGCCAGCAGTTTTACAAGGACTGAAGCTTTCTTT	CASSFTRTEAFF
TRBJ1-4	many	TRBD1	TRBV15	TGTGCCACCAGCAGTAGAACAGGGGGCAATGAAAAACTGTTTTTT	CATSSRTGGNEKLFF
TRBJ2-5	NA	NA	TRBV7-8	TGTGCCAGCAGCCCGTATAGCAATCAGCCCCAGTACTTC	CASSPYSNQPQYF
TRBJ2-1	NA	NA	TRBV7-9	TGTGCCAGCAGTATTCGGTTGCGGGCCTCCTACAATGAGCAGTTCTTC	CASSIRLRASYNEQFF
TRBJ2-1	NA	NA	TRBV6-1	TGTGCCAGCAGTGAATTGAGTGGGGCATCCTACAATGAGCAGTTCTTC	CASSELSGASYNEQFF
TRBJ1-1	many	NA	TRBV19	TGTGCCAGTAGTATCGCTCGAATTGCCACTGAAGCTTTCTTT	CASSIARIATEAFF
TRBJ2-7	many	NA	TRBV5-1	TGCGCCAGCAGCTTGGAACTGGTTCGCGAGCAGTACTTC	CASSLELVREQYF
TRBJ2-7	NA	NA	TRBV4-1	TGCGCCAGCAGCCAAGATAGGGGCTCATACGGGCAGTACTTC	CASSQDRGSYGQYF
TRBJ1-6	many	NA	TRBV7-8	TGTGCCAGCAGCTCGGGGCTGGGTGGATCACCCCTCCACTTT	CASSSGLGGSPLHF
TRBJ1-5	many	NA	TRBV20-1	TGCAGTGCTAGTGACGACAGAACAAATCAGCCCCAGCATTTT	CSASDDRTNQPQHF
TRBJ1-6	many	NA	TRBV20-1	TGCAGTGCTAGAGTCGACGGGGGTCCGGGTTCACCCCTCCACTTT	CSARVDGGPGSPLHF
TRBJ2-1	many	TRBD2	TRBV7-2	TGTGCCAGCAGCTTAGGGCGGGCTAGCGGGTCCCTAGGGTTCTACAATGAGCAGTTCTTC	CASSLGRASGSLGFYNEQFF
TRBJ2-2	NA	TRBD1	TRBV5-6	TGTGCCAGCAGCTTGGCTCTTACAGGGGACACCGGGGAGCTGTTTTTT	CASSLALTGDTGELFF
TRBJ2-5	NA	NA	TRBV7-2	TGTGCCTGGAGTGTAATAAGAGGGGAGACCCAGTACTTC	CAWSVIRGETQYF
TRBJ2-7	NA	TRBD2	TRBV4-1	TGCGCCAGCAGCCAATCCGAGGCGACTAGCGGGACCTACGAGCAGTACTTC	CASSQSEATSGTYEQYF
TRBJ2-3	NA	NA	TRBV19	TGTGCCAGTACCGCCGGGACCTCAGGTCGTACGCAGTATTTT	CASTAGTSGRTQYF
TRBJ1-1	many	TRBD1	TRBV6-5	TGTGCCAGCAGTGGACAGGTATCGAACACTGAAGCTTTCTTT	CASSGQVSNTEAFF
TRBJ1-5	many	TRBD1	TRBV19	TGTGCCAGCGGGAATCCGGGACAGGGGGCTGGGCAGCCCCAGCATTTT	CASGNPGQGAGQPQHF
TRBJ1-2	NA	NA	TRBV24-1	TGTGCCACCAGTGATTTGCACTGGACAGTTAACTATGGCTACACCTTC	CATSDLHWTVNYGYTF
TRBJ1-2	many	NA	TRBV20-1	TGCAGTGCTTTACACAGGGCCTTCTATGGCTACACCTTC	CSALHRAFYGYTF
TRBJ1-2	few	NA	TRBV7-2	TGTGCCAGCAGCCGTGGGACCACCTTTCAGGACTATGGCTACACCTTC	CASSRGTTFQDYGYTF
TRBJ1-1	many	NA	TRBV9	TGTGCCAGCAGCGTAGTACAAGCGAACACTGAAGCTTTCTTT	CASSVVQANTEAFF
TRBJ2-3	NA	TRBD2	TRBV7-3	TGTGCCAGCAGCCAGACTAGCGGAACCACAGATACGCAGTATTTT	CASSQTSGTTDTQYF
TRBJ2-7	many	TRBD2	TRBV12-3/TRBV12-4	TGTGCCAGCAGTTTAACTAGCGGGAACTCCTACGAGCAGTACTTC	CASSLTSGNSYEQYF
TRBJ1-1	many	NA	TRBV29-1	TGCAGCGTTGAAGCCCCCGGGGTTGCTTTCTTT	CSVEAPGVAFF
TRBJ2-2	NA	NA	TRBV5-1	TGCGCCAGCAGCTTGACAGGGGAGGCCGGGGAGCTGTTTTTT	CASSLTGEAGELFF
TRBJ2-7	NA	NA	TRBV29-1	TGCAGCGTTGAAGCCAGGGCCGAGCAGTACTTC	CSVEARAEQYF
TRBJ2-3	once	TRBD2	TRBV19	TGTGCCAGTAGTATGGCTAGCGGGGCCTCTACAGATACGCAGTATTTT	CASSMASGASTDTQYF
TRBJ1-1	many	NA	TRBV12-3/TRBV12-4	TGTGCCAGCAGTTTGGGACGTCAGGATAAACCCAGAGCTTTCTTT	CASSLGRQDKPRAFF
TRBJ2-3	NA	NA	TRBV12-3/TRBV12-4	TGTGCCAGCAGTTTCTCACCCCTTAGCACAGATACGCAGTATTTT	CASSFSPLSTDTQYF